This paragraph reports one TCR beta chain. Its cognate antigen is unknown. The data were obtained in a study of T cells in Graves' hyperthyroidism and ophthalmopathy. Amplification yielded TCR beta CDR3 regions, with RNA transcripts as the source. An initial round of RT-PCR targeting the TCR CDR3 relied on the HTBI primer set. TCRdb recomputed calls from the multiplex PCR reads with MiXCR, one row per CDR3 protein. The sample includes approximately 640,000 distinct CDR3 sequences, just under 45% of them seen just once. Study observations and caveats: Classification by a 13 V-J model distinguished ophthalmopathy from stable hyperthyroidism. The model predicted ophthalmopathy a median around 6.5 months before onset.

Losses at the gene ends were 6 bases for V and 5 bases for J; bases not matched to a gene: 8. The CDR3 consists of 14 residues. Germline CDR1 and CDR2: SQVTM and ANQGSEA. Specimen: peripheral blood or thyroid tissue (not recorded which). The rearrangement links TRBV29-1 to TRBJ1-4, with TRBD1 matching 8 bases. The source is an adult man with Graves' disease, either hyperthyroidism or ophthalmopathy (not recorded which). This CDR3 reads CSVRQGTENEKLFF. Here the CDR3 DNA reads TGCAGCGTACGACAGGGGACAGAGAATGAAAAACTGTTTTTT.